This T cell receptor beta chain was profiled in a study of OX40 agonist ivuxolimab in advanced cancers. Study-level information: An agonistic human IgG2 monoclonal antibody against OX40 (CD134) was given. Cancers in dose escalation were hepatocellular, melanoma, renal cell and head and neck.

Clones were sequenced by immunoSEQ multiplex PCR, and TCRdb holds only the in-frame ones, with some missing. The repertoire holds tens of thousands of clones, approximately 90% seen once, with about 19% in the top ten. This clone has only one observation. Germline CDR1 reads SGDLS; CDR2 reads YYNGEE. This CDR3 contains 13 residues. V was cut by 4 bases and J by 6 bases, with 13 bases left in between. At cycle 4 day 1, cycle 7 day 1, and baseline, blood was sampled. The chain combines TRBV9 with TRBJ1-1, with D uncertain. The sample in question was CD4+ or CD8+ T cells sorted from blood, obtained in a trial of the OX40 agonist ivuxolimab. The sequence derives from an adult with an advanced solid tumor such as melanoma, head and neck, liver or kidney cancer. The CDR3 is CASSPISRAEAFF. Here the CDR3 DNA reads TGTGCCAGCAGCCCCATTTCGAGGGCTGAAGCTTTCTTT.